This T cell receptor (beta chain) was sequenced during a study of control samples from healthy donors and cancer patients. In its sample, this clone was seen a few times. The method was immunoSEQ multiplex PCR; TCRdb's version includes in-frame clones alone and lacks a portion of them. There are 75,000 to 95,000 clones in the sample; around 90% occur only once, and over 8.5% lies in the top ten. Germline-derived CDR1 and CDR2 are LNHNV and YYDKDF (reference sequence). Germline trimming cut 5 bases from V and 4 bases from J; bases unmatched to any gene: 11. This CDR3 region has 16 residues. Sequencing used PBMCs. V is TRBV15 and J is TRBJ2-1; the match to TRBD1 covers 7 bases. This receptor was taken from a woman in her 50s with colorectal cancer. The chain's CDR3 is CATSSQTGIPYNEQFF. The CDR3 DNA sequence: TGTGCCACCAGCTCGCAGACAGGGATCCCTTACAATGAGCAGTTCTTC.